The rows below give T cell receptor beta chains drawn from one sample of a study of T cell responses to AZD1222 COVID-19 vaccine. Libraries were prepared by immunoSEQ multiplex PCR; TCRdb keeps only in-frame clonotypes and omits some of them. The table shows about 120,000 clones, with approximately 87% occurring only once. Material: peripheral blood, obtained on day 0 of AZD1222 vaccination. These TCRs come from an adult in good health. CDR3s include the opening cysteine and the closing phenylalanine or tryptophan. Each record gives: V gene, D gene, J gene, clone size, CDR3 protein, CDR3 DNA. A D gene is named only where the DNA matches it firmly. Some rows have no size entry. The others give once, few or many, or a class for an expanded clone.

TRBV6-5	-	TRBJ1-2	-	CASSSLDTNYGYTF	TGTGCCAGCAGTTCCCTGGACACGAACTATGGCTACACCTTC
TRBV27	TRBD2	TRBJ2-2	once	CASSLSRTSGGYTGELFF	TGTGCCAGCAGTTTATCCCGGACTAGCGGGGGGTACACCGGGGAGCTGTTTTTT
TRBV7-2	-	TRBJ1-5	-	CASSLDRSNQPQHF	TGTGCCAGCAGCTTGGACAGAAGCAATCAGCCCCAGCATTTT
TRBV14	TRBD1	TRBJ1-6	-	CASSLQTGVRSPLHF	TGTGCCAGCAGCCTTCAGACAGGGGTTAGGTCACCCCTCCACTTT
TRBV10-3	-	TRBJ1-1	-	CAIRSTVLGGMNTEAFF	TGTGCCATCAGATCGACAGTCCTTGGGGGAATGAACACTGAAGCTTTCTTT
TRBV18	-	TRBJ1-4	-	CASSQAEDEKLFF	TGTGCCAGTTCACAGGCGGAGGATGAAAAACTGTTTTTT
TRBV2	-	TRBJ2-3	once	CASRGVTDTQYF	TGTGCCAGCAGGGGTGTCACAGATACGCAGTATTTT
TRBV21-1	-	TRBJ1-3	-	CASSKALAGVGNTIYF	TGTGCCAGCAGCAAAGCGCTGGCAGGGGTGGGAAACACCATATATTTT
TRBV20-1	TRBD1	TRBJ1-2	-	CSASLAGGQGFSLGGYTF	TGCAGTGCTAGTTTGGCTGGGGGACAGGGTTTCTCTTTAGGTGGCTACACCTTC
TRBV18	-	TRBJ1-2	-	CASSPRNPYGYTF	TGTGCCAGCTCACCACGGAACCCGTATGGCTACACCTTC
TRBV19	-	TRBJ1-3	-	CASSIAGEGNTIYF	TGTGCCAGTAGTATCGCGGGGGAAGGAAACACCATATATTTT
TRBV5-8	-	TRBJ1-1	once	CASSSRTQAYTEAFF	TGTGCCAGCAGCTCCCGGACCCAGGCTTACACTGAAGCTTTCTTT
TRBV7-3	TRBD1	TRBJ1-6	-	CASSSRRDSNSPLHF	TGTGCCAGCAGCTCCAGACGGGACAGTAATTCACCCCTCCACTTT
TRBV27	-	TRBJ1-5	-	CASSFGGTGQPQHF	TGTGCCAGCAGTTTCGGGGGTACGGGTCAGCCCCAGCATTTT
TRBV11-1	-	TRBJ2-1	-	CASSLTSYNEQFF	TGTGCCAGCAGCTTAACCTCATACAATGAGCAGTTCTTC
TRBV2	-	TRBJ1-2	-	CASSGPPAF	TGTGCCAGCAGCGGCCCTCCAGCCTTC
TRBV27	-	TRBJ1-1	-	CASSSGLTEAFF	TGTGCCAGCAGTTCCGGGCTCACTGAAGCTTTCTTT
TRBV9	-	TRBJ1-3	-	CASSEQGSGNTIYF	TGTGCCAGCAGCGAACAGGGAAGTGGAAACACCATATATTTT
TRBV11-2	-	TRBJ1-1	-	CASSRQVEAFF	TGTGCCAGCAGCCGACAAGTTGAAGCTTTCTTT
TRBV29-1	TRBD1	TRBJ1-1	-	CSVAKGGTGFAEAFF	TGCAGCGTCGCGAAAGGGGGGACAGGGTTCGCTGAAGCTTTCTTT
TRBV7-2	-	TRBJ2-5	once	CASSLARRTRGKETQYF	TGTGCCAGCAGCTTAGCACGGAGGACAAGGGGGAAAGAGACCCAGTACTTC
TRBV7-9	-	TRBJ2-7	-	CASSPRGQGLGAAGYEQYF	TGTGCCAGCAGCCCCCGGGGGCAGGGATTGGGTGCGGCGGGCTACGAGCAGTACTTC
TRBV19	-	TRBJ1-5	-	CASSIDRDIPQHF	TGTGCCAGTAGTATAGATCGGGACATTCCCCAGCATTTT
TRBV9	-	TRBJ2-3	few	CASSVEGGRMAQYF	TGTGCCAGCAGCGTAGAAGGGGGTCGGATGGCGCAGTATTTT
TRBV5-1	TRBD1	TRBJ1-2	once	CASSSDRGRGGSYTF	TGCGCCAGCAGCTCCGACAGGGGGCGCGGAGGTAGCTACACCTTC
TRBV14	TRBD2	TRBJ2-7	-	CASSYGTRYTYEQYF	TGTGCCAGCAGCTATGGGACTAGATACACCTACGAGCAGTACTTC
TRBV28	TRBD1	TRBJ1-4	-	CASSSGQGRGEKLFF	TGTGCCAGCAGTTCCGGACAGGGAAGAGGGGAAAAACTGTTTTTT
TRBV19	TRBD2	TRBJ2-2	once	CASTPARLARGTGELFF	TGTGCCAGTACTCCCGCACGACTAGCTCGTGGCACCGGGGAGCTGTTTTTT
TRBV3-1/TRBV3-2	TRBD1	TRBJ1-2	-	CASSPTGDYGYTF	TGTGCCAGCAGCCCCACAGGGGACTATGGCTACACCTTC
TRBV19	TRBD1	TRBJ1-2	-	CASIGTGAYGYTF	TGTGCCAGTATCGGGACAGGGGCTTATGGCTACACCTTC
TRBV4-3	TRBD2	TRBJ2-7	-	CASSQGGTSGAYEQYF	TGCGCCAGCAGCCAAGGTGGGACTAGCGGGGCCTACGAGCAGTACTTC
TRBV19	-	TRBJ1-5	once	CASSIELGSNQPQHF	TGTGCCAGTAGTATAGAACTGGGGAGCAATCAGCCCCAGCATTTT
TRBV29-1	-	TRBJ2-7	-	CSVEGDIAYEQYF	TGCAGCGTTGAGGGAGACATCGCCTACGAGCAGTACTTC
TRBV12-3/TRBV12-4	-	TRBJ2-1	-	CASSSGLSGEQFF	TGTGCCAGCAGCTCGGGACTCTCAGGCGAGCAGTTCTTC
TRBV6-5	-	TRBJ1-1	-	CASSYFGTPNTEAFF	TGTGCCAGCAGTTACTTCGGGACCCCGAACACTGAAGCTTTCTTT
TRBV19	TRBD1	TRBJ1-4	once	CASSPTQGRGEKLFF	TGTGCCAGTAGTCCCACACAGGGGAGGGGTGAAAAACTGTTTTTT
TRBV27	-	TRBJ2-2	-	CASTDRTGELFF	TGTGCCAGCACCGACCGCACCGGGGAGCTGTTTTTT
TRBV4-1	TRBD2	TRBJ2-5	-	CASSQAGGGASETQYF	TGCGCCAGCAGCCAAGCTGGCGGGGGGGCAAGTGAGACCCAGTACTTC
TRBV9	-	TRBJ1-2	-	CASSVEGGGYTF	TGTGCCAGCAGCGTAGAAGGTGGAGGCTACACCTTC
TRBV3-1/TRBV3-2	TRBD2	TRBJ2-5	-	CASEGPGLAGGMGTQYF	TGTGCCAGCGAAGGACCCGGGCTAGCGGGGGGAATGGGAACCCAGTACTTC
TRBV5-6	TRBD1	TRBJ1-2	-	CASSLGTGDGYTF	TGTGCCAGCAGCTTGGGGACAGGGGATGGCTACACCTTC